The 10 T cell receptor beta chains given below trace back to one sample, sequenced in a study. One entry per CDR3 protein, called by TCRdb with MiXCR from the 5' RACE reads. The sample has tens of thousands of distinct CDR3 sequences, around 26% seen once. The sequenced sample was naive CD4+ T cells sorted from blood. Subset noted: naive CD4+ T cells, CD4+CD45RA+CD25-. The origin of the receptors is a female donor with breast cancer.

The CDR3 region is CASSVGGDGSTDTQYF. For the CDR3, the DNA is TGTGCCAGCAGCGTAGGCGGCGACGGGAGTACAGATACGCAGTATTTT. This chain joins TRBV9 and TRBJ2-3; a possible D gene is TRBD2 (6 bases). Germline CDR1 reads SGDLS; CDR2 reads YYNGEE. This CDR3 has 16 amino acids. Trimming pared 0 bases from V and 3 bases from J, leaving 14 bases between.

The CDR3 region has the DNA TGCGCCAGCAGCCAACAGAATCCAGATACGCAGTATTTT. As protein: CASSQQNPDTQYF. The chain employs TRBV4-3 and TRBJ2-3; D is uncertain. V was cut by 2 bases and J by 4 bases, with 7 bases left in between. CDR1 LGHNA and CDR2 YSLEER come from the germline V gene. The CDR3 length is 13 residues.

Note on this clonotype: This may stem from a read error, because a much larger clone lies one nucleotide away. In DNA form, the CDR3 reads TGCAGTGCTAGACAAGGCGGTGAGCAGTTCTTC. Translated, it gives CSARQGGEQFF. The J gene is TRBJ2-1, the V gene TRBV20-1; D gene uncertain. The ends were cut back, 2 bases at V and 9 bases at J, with 8 bases in the middle. The V gene's germline CDR1 is DFQATT and CDR2 SNEGSKA (reference sequence). The CDR3 runs to 11 residues.

V and J are TRBV6-5 and TRBJ2-3; D not resolved. The V and J ends lost 0 bases and 0 bases respectively, with 10 bases between them. The CDR3 contains 16 residues. Germline CDR1 is MNHEY and CDR2 is SVGAGI. The DNA for the CDR3 is TGTGCCAGCAGTTACTCGAGCGTCTCTAGCACAGATACGCAGTATTTT. Translated, it gives CASSYSSVSSTDTQYF.

The chain joins TRBV10-1 to TRBJ2-7; 10 bases match TRBD1. Germline loops: CDR1 WNHNN, CDR2 SYGVQD (reference sequence). CDR3 size: 14 residues. Unmatched junction bases numbered 7, after V lost 5 bases and J lost 6 bases. The CDR3 reads CASSCGQGGVEQYF. Here the CDR3 DNA reads TGCGCCAGCAGTTGTGGACAGGGGGGAGTCGAGCAGTACTTC.

This clonotype came up many times. The CDR3 DNA sequence: TGCAGCGTCGACCAGGGGGCCACCTATGGCTACACCTTC. As protein: CSVDQGATYGYTF. The chain links TRBV29-1 to TRBJ1-2, with 8 nucleotides matching TRBD1. CDR3 size: 13 residues. Per germline, CDR1 SQVTM and CDR2 ANQGSEA. V shed 6 bases and J 4 bases; nucleotides not matched to a gene: 7.

The chain joins TRBV29-1 to TRBJ2-7; TRBD1 matches 11 bases. The J segment lost 6 bases and the V segment lost 5 bases, leaving 6 bases of the junction unmatched. CDR3 length: 13 amino acids. Germline V CDR1 and CDR2: SQVTM, ANQGSEA. The CDR3 region has the DNA TGCAGCGTTAGGACAGGGGGCATGGGCGAGCAGTACTTC. This codes for CSVRTGGMGEQYF.

The genes are TRBV9 and TRBJ2-5, with 10 bases that match TRBD2. Unmatched junction bases numbered 10, after V lost 3 bases and J lost 5 bases. In germline, CDR1 is SGDLS, CDR2 YYNGEE. CDR3 length: 16 residues. DNA for the CDR3: TGTGCCAGCAGCGGATTGGCTAGCGGGGGAGGGGAGACCCAGTACTTC. Its protein product is CASSGLASGGGETQYF. Drawing the rest from reference TRBV9 and TRBJ2-5, the complete variable domain is DSGVTQTPKHLITATGQRVTLRCSPRSGDLSVYWYQQSLDQGLQFLIQYYNGEERAKGNILERFSAQQFPDLHSELNLSSLELGDSALYFCASSGLASGGGETQYFGPGTRLLVL.

The rearrangement uses TRBV29-1 and TRBJ2-1; D ambiguous. The CDR3 totals 12 residues. Per the germline V gene, CDR1 is SQVTM and CDR2 is ANQGSEA. Trimming pared 7 bases from V and 4 bases from J, leaving 11 bases between. The CDR3 here is CSACLSYNEQFF. For the CDR3, the DNA is TGCAGCGCTTGTTTATCGTACAATGAGCAGTTCTTC.

This chain joins TRBV3-1 and TRBJ2-5; D may match TRBD1 or TRBD2 (6 bases each). V shed 2 bases and J shed 3 bases, with 7 bases lying between them. Germline CDR1 LGHDT, CDR2 YNNKEL (reference sequence). CDR3 length equals 13 residues. The CDR3 spells CASSQRGEETQYF. The CDR3 bases are TGTGCCAGCAGCCAAAGGGGGGAAGAGACCCAGTACTTC.